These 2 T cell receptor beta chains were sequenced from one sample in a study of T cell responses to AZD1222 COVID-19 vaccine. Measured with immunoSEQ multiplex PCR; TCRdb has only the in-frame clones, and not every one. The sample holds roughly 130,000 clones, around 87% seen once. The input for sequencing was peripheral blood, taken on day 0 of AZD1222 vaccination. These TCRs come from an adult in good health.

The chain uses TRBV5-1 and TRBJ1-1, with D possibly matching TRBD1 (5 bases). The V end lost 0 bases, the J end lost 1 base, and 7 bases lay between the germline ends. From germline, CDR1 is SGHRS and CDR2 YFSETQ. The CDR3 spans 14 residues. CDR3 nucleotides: TGCGCCAGCAGCTTGGTTCAGGGGAACACTGAAGCTTTCTTT. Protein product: CASSLVQGNTEAFF.

CDR3 sequence: CASSFFSGNEQFF. The CDR3 DNA sequence: TGTGCCAGCAGTTTCTTTTCGGGGAATGAGCAGTTCTTC. This chain connects TRBV12-3 or TRBV12-4 to TRBJ2-1; a possible D gene is TRBD2 (5 bases). The CDR3 covers 13 residues. V gave up 3 bases and J gave up 7 bases, with 10 bases separating them.